A selection of T cell receptor beta chains follows, all from one sample in a study of molecular identifiers for immune sequencing clone quantification. A single record per CDR3 protein comes from TCRdb applying MiXCR to the PCR reads. Of about half a million distinct CDR3 sequences in the sample, 20% to 25% were seen once. Sequencing was carried out using naive CD8+ T cells from blood, with Jurkat cell RNA spiked in. The receptors originated from a human donor in good health. Some libraries in this study had Jurkat cell RNA spiked in. The CDR3 runs from the conserved cysteine through the conserved F or W.

V gene	J gene	CDR3 protein
TRBV7-9	TRBJ2-5	CASSLARARQETQYF
TRBV30	TRBJ2-2	CAWGAGTTGELFF
TRBV10-3	TRBJ2-7	CAISGPGTGGEQYF
TRBV14	TRBJ2-7	CASSQGLAGGRYEQYF
TRBV30	TRBJ1-5	CAEGLEQPQHF
TRBV9	TRBJ2-5	CASSDRGEGGDQYF
TRBV6-2/TRBV6-3	TRBJ1-1	CASSYSFLRGDTEAFF
TRBV7-9	TRBJ2-2	CASSPGLAGESGELFF
TRBV11-2	TRBJ2-1	CASSLPLAGAANEQFF
TRBV6-6	TRBJ1-1	CASSYRDHGEAFF
TRBV4-2	TRBJ2-3	CASSLRTSGGREDTQYF
TRBV5-3	TRBJ1-4	CASSLVGTGNEKLFF
TRBV9	TRBJ1-1	CASSPGGEAFF
TRBV7-6	TRBJ2-3	CASSFWGRSTDTQYF
TRBV12-3/TRBV12-4	TRBJ2-4	CASSLDGWAKNSQYF
TRBV2	TRBJ2-3	CASRGLAPSTDTQYF
TRBV28	TRBJ1-5	CASSLGDTYSNQPQHF
TRBV27	TRBJ1-3	CASSGGRPRGSGNTIYF
TRBV29-1	TRBJ2-2	CSVEDLGPGELFF
TRBV27	TRBJ2-7	CASGQGASYEQYF
TRBV2	TRBJ1-1	CASGSDGTVNTEAFF
TRBV28	TRBJ1-6	CASRSDRGPPLHF
TRBV7-3	TRBJ2-3	CASSLQGASDTQYF
TRBV2	TRBJ2-3	CASSEAGDGLADTQYF
TRBV19	TRBJ2-6	CASIGETGANVLTF
TRBV4-3	TRBJ2-7	CASSQDWRQGPYEQYF
TRBV29-1	TRBJ2-1	CSVEEPRLAGHSYNEQFF
TRBV7-6	TRBJ2-5	CASSEGRQTQYF
TRBV30	TRBJ2-3	CASTGREGTDTQYF
TRBV2	TRBJ2-3	CASSESLAFITDTQYF
TRBV28	TRBJ2-1	CASSLAPNNNEQFF
TRBV9	TRBJ2-2	CASSRGSGGTGELFF
TRBV9	TRBJ1-5	CASSAGGGPQPQHF
TRBV12-3/TRBV12-4	TRBJ1-1	CASSGMDRGTEAFF
TRBV30	TRBJ2-3	CAWSVAGADTQYF
TRBV7-6	TRBJ1-5	CASSSHSNQPQHF
TRBV27	TRBJ2-6	CASSSIQGGRSGANVLTF
TRBV10-3	TRBJ2-3	CAISKSTITDTQYF
TRBV20-1	TRBJ2-7	CSAREFTSGEWQQYF
TRBV5-1	TRBJ1-1	CASIEGAGMNTEAFF
TRBV6-2/TRBV6-3	TRBJ2-3	CASSIAGSTQPMIF
TRBV19	TRBJ2-3	CATKIYSADTQYF
TRBV12-3/TRBV12-4	TRBJ2-5	CASSLGKDPQETQYF
TRBV5-4	TRBJ1-1	CASYPGGNTEAFF
TRBV29-1	TRBJ1-1	CSVRQGAGTEAFF
TRBV21-1	TRBJ2-3	CASSKGRGEIDTQYF
TRBV19	TRBJ2-7	CVSSPLAGAYEQYF
TRBV30	TRBJ2-2	CAWSQGAGTGELFF
TRBV28	TRBJ2-3	CASIWVALSTDTQYF
TRBV13	TRBJ2-5	CASSFWVAETQYF
TRBV6-5	TRBJ2-7	CASSYNRVESHYEQYF
TRBV2	TRBJ2-1	CASSEVAGRSSYNEQFF
TRBV10-3	TRBJ1-1	CAISEPRQGLRAFF
TRBV12-3/TRBV12-4	TRBJ1-5	CASSLYPTPGTGGQPQHF
TRBV4-1	TRBJ2-2	CASSQGRSGANTGELFF
TRBV25-1	TRBJ2-7	CASSIGKTGDEQYF
TRBV20-1	TRBJ2-7	CMTGAKDSYEQYF
TRBV4-1	TRBJ2-7	CASSPGLPGEQYF